The 14 T cell receptor beta chains reported below all come from one sample, sequenced in a study of blood T cells in healthy people across ages. It was with a sample-barcoded 5' primer and a J-beta primer mix that a second PCR of about 7 to 12 cycles was run. TCRdb itself ran the 5' RACE reads through MiXCR, one entry per CDR3 protein. Of 1,500,000 or so distinct CDR3 sequences in the sample, 55% to 75% were seen once. The sample consisted of blood. The receptors here all came from a young man in good health.

In its sample, this clonotype was seen once. Germline is not matched at one junction end, which may reflect a read error. This chain's CDR3 is CVSSLLGPAEGYTF. CDR3 sequence (DNA): TGCGTCAGCAGCCTTTTGGGGCCAGCGGAGGGCTACACCTTC. The J gene is TRBJ1-2, the V gene TRBV4-3, with D perhaps matching TRBD1 (5 bases). CDR3 length: 14 residues. Germline V lookup: CDR1 LGHNA, CDR2 YSLEER.

The gene calls are TRBV28 and TRBJ2-5; 8 bases agree with TRBD1. The better agreement between TRBJ2-7 and the DNA end casts doubt on the J call. The CDR3 covers 15 residues. Per germline, CDR1 MDHEN and CDR2 SYDVKM. The CDR3 DNA is TGTGCCAGCAGTTTATCAACAAACAGGGGGACCGAGCAGTACTTC. Translated, it gives CASSLSTNRGTEQYF.

The chain carries TRBV27 and TRBJ2-7, with TRBD1 as a possible D gene (5 bases). With 6 bases removed from V and 6 bases from J, the gap between germline ends came to 18 bases. Germline CDR1 MNHEY, CDR2 SMNVEV (reference sequence). This CDR3 is 14 amino acids long. Here the CDR3 DNA reads TGTGCCAGCAGATATCAGGGCGGTCGCGGCGAGCAGTACTTC. It codes for CASRYQGGRGEQYF.

The V call is TRBV20-1, the J call TRBJ1-4, with D possibly being TRBD1 (5 bases). The CDR3 runs to 15 residues. V gave up 0 bases and J gave up 3 bases, with 11 bases separating them. Germline CDR1 is DFQATT and CDR2 is SNEGSKA (reference sequence). The CDR3 here is CSAREFRAANEKLFF. CDR3 nucleotide sequence: TGCAGTGCTAGAGAGTTCAGGGCAGCTAATGAAAAACTGTTTTTT.

The chain uses TRBV7-9 and TRBJ1-2; 12 bases match TRBD1. V was pared by 5 bases and J by 8 bases, with 15 bases of the junction left unmatched. Germline CDR1 SEHNR, CDR2 FQNEAQ (reference sequence). The CDR3 extends over 17 amino acids. CDR3 bases: TGTGCCAGCAGCCCACAGTTAGCGGGGACAGGGGGCCGGGGCTACACCTTC. This codes for CASSPQLAGTGGRGYTF.

The chain uses TRBV29-1 and TRBJ2-2; D unresolved. Trimming cost V 0 bases and J 0 bases, with 8 bases left between them. There are 15 residues in the CDR3. Germline values: CDR1 SQVTM, CDR2 ANQGSEA. The CDR3 bases are TGCAGCGTTGAAGATGGCAGGACGAACACCGGGGAGCTGTTTTTT. Its protein is CSVEDGRTNTGELFF.

J is TRBJ2-5 and V is TRBV7-2, with a tentative D call TRBD2 (5 bases). This CDR3 contains 16 residues. Germline CDR1 is SGHTA and CDR2 is FQGNSA. V lost 1 base to trimming and J lost 1 base, with 13 bases between them. The CDR3 bases are TGTGCCAGCAGCTTAGGGTCCCCCGGGGTCCAAGAGACCCAGTACTTC. It encodes CASSLGSPGVQETQYF.

This chain uses TRBV7-2 with TRBJ2-5; D may be TRBD2 (6 bases). This CDR3 has 15 amino acids. The V gene's germline CDR1 is SGHTA and CDR2 FQGNSA. V was cut by 3 bases and J by 2 bases, with 13 bases left in between. The chain's CDR3 is CASSFVGGQQETQYF. As DNA, the CDR3 is TGTGCCAGCAGCTTTGTTGGAGGGCAGCAAGAGACCCAGTACTTC.

This clonotype turned up a few times. This rearrangement joins TRBV12-3 or TRBV12-4 to TRBJ2-4; the D is unclear. V gave up 5 bases and J gave up 0 bases, with 11 bases separating them. This CDR3 is built from 15 residues. CDR3 in DNA: TGTGCCAGCAGTCCAACGAGGACAGCCAAAAACATTCAGTACTTC. The encoded protein is CASSPTRTAKNIQYF.

The V gene is TRBV20-1, the J gene TRBJ2-1, with D perhaps assigned TRBD1 or TRBD2 (6 bases each). This CDR3 region has 15 residues. Germline V gene lookup returns CDR1 DFQATT and CDR2 SNEGSKA (reference sequence). V lost 5 bases and J 6 bases, leaving 20 bases between the germline ends. The CDR3 sequence is CSAFTRGPHLNEQFF. Written as DNA, the CDR3 is TGCAGTGCTTTTACTCGGGGGCCACACCTCAATGAGCAGTTCTTC.

The rearrangement links TRBV11-2 to TRBJ2-7; 9 nucleotides match TRBD2. The J call may be mistaken, given a closer DNA end match to TRBJ2-5. This CDR3 has 18 amino acids. Germline V gene lookup returns CDR1 SGHAT and CDR2 FQNNGV. The DNA of the CDR3 is TGTGCCAGCAGCCCCGAAGGCGGTGAGCGGGAGGCCCCGGAGACCCAGTACTTC. As protein: CASSPEGGEREAPETQYF.

This clonotype was found a few times. The chain employs TRBV20-1 and TRBJ2-6; D is ambiguous. There are 13 residues in the CDR3. Deletions cut 5 bases from V and 2 bases from J, with 7 bases between. Germline V lookup: CDR1 DFQATT, CDR2 SNEGSKA (reference sequence). CDR3 loop: CSAWVTGANVLTF. The CDR3 DNA follows: TGCAGTGCTTGGGTCACTGGGGCCAACGTCCTGACTTTC.

The V call is TRBV4-1, the J call TRBJ2-7; D not resolved. The J call may be wrong; the DNA end is better matched by TRBJ2-5. CDR3 size: 15 residues. From germline, CDR1 is MGHRA and CDR2 YSYEKL. CDR3: CASSQDEMGWKTQYF. The CDR3 nucleotides read TGCGCCAGCAGCCAAGATGAGATGGGCTGGAAGACCCAGTACTTC.

This chain uses TRBV5-1 with TRBJ2-1; the D gene is possibly TRBD1 (5 bases). The CDR3 runs 16 residues. Germline CDR1 SGHRS, CDR2 YFSETQ. Trimming took off 6 bases at V and 0 bases at J, with 16 bases between the two ends. The chain's CDR3 is CASTPTDRSSYNEQFF. CDR3 bases: TGCGCCAGCACCCCCACCGACAGAAGCTCCTACAATGAGCAGTTCTTC.